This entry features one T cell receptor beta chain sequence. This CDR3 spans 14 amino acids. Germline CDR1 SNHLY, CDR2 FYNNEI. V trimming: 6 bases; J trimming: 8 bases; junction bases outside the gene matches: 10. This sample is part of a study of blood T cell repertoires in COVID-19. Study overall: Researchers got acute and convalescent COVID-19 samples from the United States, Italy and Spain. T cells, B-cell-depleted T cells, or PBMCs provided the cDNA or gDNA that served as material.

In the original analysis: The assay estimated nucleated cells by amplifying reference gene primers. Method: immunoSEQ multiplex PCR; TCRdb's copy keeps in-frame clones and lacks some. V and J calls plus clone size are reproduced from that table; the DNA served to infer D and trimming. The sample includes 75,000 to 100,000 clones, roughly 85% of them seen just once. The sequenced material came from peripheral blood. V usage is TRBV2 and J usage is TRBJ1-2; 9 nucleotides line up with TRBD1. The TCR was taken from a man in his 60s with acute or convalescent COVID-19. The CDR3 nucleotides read TGTGCCAGCAGGGGGGTCCGGACAGGGGCCGGCTACACCTTC. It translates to CASRGVRTGAGYTF.